The 27 T cell receptor beta chains in this list originate from one sample, sequenced in a study of blood T cells in healthy people across ages. Sample-barcoded 5' priming and a J-beta primer mix drove a second PCR of 7 to 11 cycles. TCRdb fed the 5' RACE reads into MiXCR, producing one record per CDR3 protein. This table has 600,000 to 800,000 distinct CDR3 sequences, approximately 21% appearing once. Input material: blood. These receptor sequences come from a man between 65 and 80 years old in good health.

V and J are TRBV7-3 and TRBJ1-2; D call uncertain. The V gene's germline CDR1 is SGHTA and CDR2 FQGTGA. The length of the CDR3 is 13 residues. Trimming removed 2 bases from V and 1 base from J, with 5 bases in between. The CDR3 bases are TGTGCCAGCAGCTTAGAGCATAACTATGGCTACACCTTC. Its translation: CASSLEHNYGYTF.

J is TRBJ2-5 and V is TRBV7-2; maybe TRBD2 (5 bases). This CDR3 region has 16 residues. V was cut by 2 bases and J by 0 bases, with 13 bases left in between. Germline-derived CDR1 and CDR2 are SGHTA and FQGNSA. CDR3 protein: CASSLSGTAYQETQYF. The CDR3 DNA sequence: TGTGCCAGCAGCTTATCGGGAACAGCCTACCAAGAGACCCAGTACTTC. The full variable domain, completed using reference TRBV7-2 and TRBJ2-5, is GAGVSQSPSNKVTEKGKDVELRCDPISGHTALYWYRQSLGQGLEFLIYFQGNSAPDKSGLPSDRFSAERTGGSVSTLTIQRTQQEDSAVYLCASSLSGTAYQETQYFGPGTRLLVL.

The V gene is TRBV6-1, the J gene TRBJ1-4; maybe TRBD1 (6 bases). The CDR3 is 14 amino acids. The V end lost 6 bases, the J end lost 4 bases, and 12 bases lay between the germline ends. Germline lookup yields CDR1 MNHNS and CDR2 SASEGT. CDR3 nucleotide sequence: TGTGCCAGCAGCCACAGGGCGGGTAATGAAAAACTGTTTTTT. Translated: CASSHRAGNEKLFF.

The chain is built from TRBV2 and TRBJ1-5; 8 bases agree with TRBD1. The CDR3 has 12 residues. Trimming cost V 8 bases and J 8 bases; bases outside gene matches: 5. The germline gives CDR1 SNHLY, CDR2 FYNNEI. Here the CDR3 reads CASGQGMEPQHF. The CDR3 bases are TGTGCCAGCGGACAGGGAATGGAGCCCCAGCATTTT.

This clonotype was observed many times. This chain joins TRBV11-1 and TRBJ2-6, with no clear D. This CDR3 comprises 15 residues. Germline V CDR1 and CDR2: SGHAT, FQDESV (reference sequence). Trimming took off 2 bases at V and 2 bases at J, with 7 bases between the two ends. The CDR3 reads CASSLSDAGANVLTF. In DNA form, the CDR3 reads TGTGCCAGCAGCTTATCTGACGCTGGGGCCAACGTCCTGACTTTC. Supplemented by reference TRBV11-1 and TRBJ2-6, the full variable domain reads EAEVAQSPRYKITEKSQAVAFWCDPISGHATLYWYRQILGQGPELLVQFQDESVVDDSQLPKDRFSAERLKGVDSTLKIQPAELGDSAMYLCASSLSDAGANVLTFGAGSRLTVL.

This clonotype was detected many times. This sequence joins TRBV5-1 and TRBJ2-5; 8 positions match TRBD1. From germline, CDR1 is SGHRS and CDR2 YFSETQ. This CDR3 comprises 14 residues. V shed 4 bases and J 5 bases; nucleotides not matched to a gene: 7. CDR3 protein: CASSPRQGWETQYF. In DNA form, the CDR3 reads TGCGCCAGCAGCCCGAGACAGGGGTGGGAGACCCAGTACTTC.

This clonotype has at least ten counts. Sequence at one end of the junction differs from germline and may be a read error. The rearrangement links TRBV4-1 to TRBJ2-2; TRBD2 agrees at 7 bases. This CDR3 is 17 amino acids long. The germline V gene encodes CDR1 MGHRA and CDR2 YSYEKL. The CDR3 loop reads CASSQGGRDATTRELFF. The CDR3 nucleotides read TGCGCCAGCAGCCAAGGGGGGAGGGACGCAACCACCCGGGAGCTGTTTTTT.

The genes are TRBV11-2 and TRBJ2-1; D is perhaps TRBD1 (6 bases). This CDR3 contains 17 residues. Germline V gene lookup returns CDR1 SGHAT and CDR2 FQNNGV. V was trimmed by 10 bases and J by 0 bases, leaving 22 bases between them. This chain's CDR3 is CANYSPETGSSYNEQFF. In DNA, the CDR3 is TGTGCCAACTACTCACCGGAGACAGGCAGCTCCTACAATGAGCAGTTCTTC.

The table lists this clonotype with many counts. V gene TRBV20-1 combines with J gene TRBJ2-1; the D call may be TRBD1 or TRBD2 (5 bases each). The ends were cut back, 5 bases at V and 10 bases at J, with 15 bases in the middle. Germline V gene sequence: CDR1 DFQATT, CDR2 SNEGSKA (reference sequence). This CDR3 contains 12 residues. The CDR3 DNA reads TGCAGTGCTCTAAGTTCAGGGACCGAGCAGTTCTTC. This gives the protein CSALSSGTEQFF.

This clonotype occurred many times. The chain recombines TRBV5-1 with TRBJ2-1; unclear D gene. CDR1 is SGHRS, CDR2 YFSETQ, per germline. The CDR3 spans 17 residues. The ends were cut back, 0 bases at V and 0 bases at J, with 13 bases in the middle. Here the CDR3 reads CASSLAPTVSSYNEQFF. The CDR3 coding sequence is TGCGCCAGCAGCTTGGCTCCTACTGTCAGCTCCTACAATGAGCAGTTCTTC.

V is TRBV20-1 and J is TRBJ2-3; 12 bases map to TRBD2. The V segment lost 5 bases and the J segment 2 bases; nucleotides outside the gene matches: 8. CDR1 is DFQATT and CDR2 is SNEGSKA in the germline V gene (reference sequence). The CDR3 loop spans 16 amino acids. CDR3 sequence: CSAPSLAGGSTDTQYF. DNA of the CDR3: TGCAGTGCTCCGTCACTAGCGGGAGGCTCCACAGATACGCAGTATTTT.

This sequence joins TRBV20-1 and TRBJ2-6, with D perhaps TRBD2 (6 bases). The germline V and J ends were trimmed by 6 bases and 0 bases, with 18 bases remaining between them. CDR3 length: 17 residues. Germline V lookup: CDR1 DFQATT, CDR2 SNEGSKA (reference sequence). CDR3 loop: CSARGTSNPSGANVLTF. CDR3 coding DNA: TGCAGTGCCCGCGGGACTTCGAATCCCTCTGGGGCCAACGTCCTGACTTTC.

This clonotype was seen once. The rearrangement links TRBV25-1 to TRBJ2-7; 12 bases are a match to TRBD2. The CDR3 has 19 residues. V lost 6 bases and J lost 4; bases outside the gene matches: 19. Germline values: CDR1 MGHDK, CDR2 SYGVNS. CDR3 in DNA: TGTGCCAGCAGCCTGACAGGCGCTAGCGGGAGGGCCCTCTCTTACGAGCAGTACTTC. Encoded protein: CASSLTGASGRALSYEQYF.

This clonotype was detected ten times or more. V and J are TRBV6-1 and TRBJ2-6; the match to TRBD1 covers 11 bases. The V gene's germline CDR1 is MNHNS and CDR2 SASEGT. V trimming: 4 bases; J trimming: 0 bases; junction bases outside the gene matches: 8. There are 19 residues in the CDR3. CDR3 residues: CASSGSGQGATSGANVLTF. The CDR3 bases are TGTGCCAGCAGTGGGTCAGGACAGGGGGCGACCTCTGGGGCCAACGTCCTGACTTTC.

There are a few counts of this clonotype. The chain joins TRBV20-1 to TRBJ2-5, with 13 bases fitting TRBD2. The end of the DNA aligns better with TRBJ2-1, so the J call may be wrong. CDR3 length: 15 amino acids. Looked up from germline, CDR1 is DFQATT and CDR2 is SNEGSKA (reference sequence). CDR3 coding DNA: TGCAGTGCTATCTCCGGGACTAGCGGGAACAATGAGCAGTTCTTC. Residues: CSAISGTSGNNEQFF.

In this sample, this clonotype turned up many times. This chain connects TRBV27 to TRBJ2-1, with D tentatively TRBD2 (6 bases). The germline V gene encodes CDR1 MNHEY and CDR2 SMNVEV (reference sequence). V shed 6 bases and J shed 1 base, with 13 bases lying between them. CDR3 length: 15 residues. This chain's CDR3 is CASRGEDYSYNEQFF. DNA for the CDR3: TGTGCCAGCAGGGGTGAGGACTATTCCTACAATGAGCAGTTCTTC.

This clonotype was counted between two and nine times. It may be a read error: a sequence one base away is much more abundant. The V and J genes are TRBV12-3 or TRBV12-4 and TRBJ2-5; D could derive from TRBD1 or TRBD2 (5 bases each). This CDR3 has 12 amino acids. The CDR3 nucleotides read TGTGCCAGCAGTTTATCCAGGGAGATCCAGTACTTC. It codes for CASSLSREIQYF.

The chain uses TRBV6-5 and TRBJ1-2; D is uncertain. CDR1 and CDR2 from the germline V gene are MNHEY and SVGAGI. The CDR3 is 13 amino acids. Trimming took off 5 bases at V and 7 bases at J, with 14 bases between the two ends. CDR3 nucleotides: TGTGCCAGCAGTGAACACAGTTACGGTGGCTACACCTTC. Protein: CASSEHSYGGYTF.

The chain has TRBV5-1 and TRBJ2-3; 10 nucleotides align to TRBD2. This CDR3 has 15 amino acids. After removal of 0 bases from V and 6 bases from J, the junction contained 4 bases not matched to a gene. CDR1 is SGHRS and CDR2 is YFSETQ in the germline V gene. The DNA of the CDR3 is TGCGCCAGCAGCTTGGTGTCTAGCGGGAGTGATACGCAGTATTTT. It is translated as CASSLVSSGSDTQYF. The full variable domain, completed using reference TRBV5-1 and TRBJ2-3, is KAGVTQTPRYLIKTRGQQVTLSCSPISGHRSVSWYQQTPGQGLQFLFEYFSETQRNKGNFPGRFSGRQFSNSRSEMNVSTLELGDSALYLCASSLVSSGSDTQYFGPGTRLTVL.

The rearrangement joins TRBV20-1 to TRBJ1-1, with a possible D match to TRBD1 (5 bases). Per germline, CDR1 DFQATT and CDR2 SNEGSKA (reference sequence). V gave up 5 bases and J gave up 1 base, with 14 bases separating them. The CDR3 sequence is 14 residues long. The CDR3 sequence: CSAYGRDRNTEAFF. In DNA form, the CDR3 reads TGCAGTGCTTACGGGCGTGACAGGAACACTGAAGCTTTCTTT.

V and J are TRBV20-1 and TRBJ2-7; a weak D match, TRBD2 (5 bases). Germline CDR1 and CDR2: DFQATT and SNEGSKA (reference sequence). With 3 bases removed from V and 2 bases from J, the gap between germline ends came to 14 bases. The CDR3 spans 14 residues. The CDR3 DNA reads as TGCAGTGCTAGCGGCGCTAGCCTTCCCTACGAGCAGTACTTC. It encodes CSASGASLPYEQYF.

The chain is built from TRBV15 and TRBJ2-1, with a tentative D call TRBD2 (6 bases). V was clipped by 0 bases and J by 2 bases, with 17 bases between them. The CDR3 is 18 residues long. Germline CDR1 reads LNHNV; CDR2 reads YYDKDF (reference sequence). The CDR3 sequence is CATSRDLAAGKTYNEQFF. The CDR3 coding sequence is TGTGCCACCAGCAGAGATCTCGCCGCGGGAAAAACCTACAATGAGCAGTTCTTC.

This clonotype has only a few counts. The V call is TRBV5-1, the J call TRBJ2-1, with D perhaps matching TRBD2 (5 bases). The CDR3 is 14 amino acids. Germline V gene sequence: CDR1 SGHRS, CDR2 YFSETQ. The V end lost 4 bases, the J end lost 8 bases, and 16 bases lay between the germline ends. The CDR3 sequence: CASSPGEIVDEQFF. CDR3 DNA sequence: TGCGCCAGCAGCCCCGGGGAAATCGTCGATGAGCAGTTCTTC.

The genes are TRBV7-2 and TRBJ2-5; D gene ambiguous. This CDR3 has 14 amino acids. Germline V gives CDR1 SGHTA, CDR2 FQGNSA. Between the trimmed V and J ends, which lost 1 base and 5 bases, there was a span of 11 bases. The CDR3 here is CASSLDGGVETQYF. Written as DNA, the CDR3 is TGTGCCAGCAGCTTAGACGGTGGGGTGGAGACCCAGTACTTC.

The rearrangement uses TRBV7-9 and TRBJ2-5, with D maybe TRBD1 (6 bases). CDR3 size: 15 residues. Germline CDR1 is SEHNR and CDR2 is FQNEAQ (reference sequence). V was cut by 8 bases and J by 4 bases, with 20 bases left in between. The CDR3, as DNA: TGTGCCAGCGGGTTGTTCCAGGGGACCACAGAGACCCAGTACTTC. Translated: CASGLFQGTTETQYF.

The chain is built from TRBV6-5 and TRBJ2-2, with 13 bases aligning to TRBD2. The ends lost 6 bases at V and 5 bases at J; junction bases unmatched: 12. In germline, CDR1 is MNHEY, CDR2 SVGAGI. The CDR3 spans 18 residues. The CDR3 sequence: CASRTGTGLAGVTGELFF. Here the CDR3 DNA reads TGTGCCAGCAGAACAGGAACAGGACTAGCGGGAGTAACCGGGGAGCTGTTTTTT.

The sample holds many counts of this clonotype. This chain's CDR3 is CSARRLEDPSYEQYF. The DNA for the CDR3 is TGCAGTGCTAGAAGACTAGAAGACCCCTCCTACGAGCAGTACTTC. This chain links TRBV20-1 with TRBJ2-7; tentatively, D is TRBD2 (6 bases). CDR1 is DFQATT, CDR2 SNEGSKA, per germline (reference sequence). Between the trimmed V and J ends, which lost 2 bases and 0 bases, there was a span of 14 bases. The length of the CDR3 is 15 residues.